The subject of this entry is one T cell receptor (beta chain). TCRdb reprocessed the RT-PCR reads with MiXCR, giving one entry per CDR3 protein. The data hold approximately 140,000 distinct CDR3 sequences, with about 40% observed a single time. These data are taken from a study of patients and donors after allogeneic stem cell transplantation. The sample consisted of blood, either unsorted or a sorted T cell fraction (not recorded which). This sequence was found in a human donor who was either an allogeneic HSCT recipient or a stem cell or donor lymphocyte infusion donor (not recorded which). It is not recorded whose cells these are; they may come from a transplant donor.

In nucleotides, the CDR3 is TGTGCCAGCAGCCCCAGATGGGACAGTACTTATGGCTACACCTTC. It codes for CASSPRWDSTYGYTF. V is TRBV7-2 and J is TRBJ1-2; TRBD1 matches at 7 bases. CDR1 is SGHTA and CDR2 is FQGNSA in the germline V gene. The CDR3 spans 15 residues. V trimming: 5 bases; J trimming: 5 bases; junction bases outside the gene matches: 11.